The clone carrying this T cell receptor beta chain was observed many times. Its matching antigen is unknown. Until they underwent thyroid surgery, no patient had received any treatment. The sample belongs to a study of metastatic and nonmetastatic thyroid tumors. Across the study: It was across blood and tumor or nodule tissue from malignant and benign thyroid patients that repertoires were compared. Regarding the study as a whole: Across blood and tumor, TCR beta diversity in malignant thyroid tumors was reportedly significantly higher than in benign nodules.

Authors' methods: Clinicopathological groups differed in CDR3, with these differences serving to build a distant-metastasis classifier for papillary thyroid cancer. TCRdb re-processed the PCR reads through MiXCR. The V and J calls were not made by the authors but by TCRdb's processing. The table records 20,000 to 25,000 clones, approximately 11% of them present only once. The CDR3 runs to 15 residues. Trimming shortened V by 1 base and J by 0 bases, and 7 bases separated the two germline ends. The V gene's germline CDR1 is SGHNT and CDR2 YENEEA. V and J are TRBV11-3 and TRBJ2-1; no reliable D call. The receptor comes from a female donor with papillary thyroid cancer or a benign thyroid nodule (not recorded which). Some clones in this sample may be carry-over from other donors' samples. Material for sequencing was blood. This CDR3 reads CASSLGWSSYNEQFF. CDR3 DNA sequence: TGTGCCAGCAGCTTAGGTTGGAGCTCCTACAATGAGCAGTTCTTC.